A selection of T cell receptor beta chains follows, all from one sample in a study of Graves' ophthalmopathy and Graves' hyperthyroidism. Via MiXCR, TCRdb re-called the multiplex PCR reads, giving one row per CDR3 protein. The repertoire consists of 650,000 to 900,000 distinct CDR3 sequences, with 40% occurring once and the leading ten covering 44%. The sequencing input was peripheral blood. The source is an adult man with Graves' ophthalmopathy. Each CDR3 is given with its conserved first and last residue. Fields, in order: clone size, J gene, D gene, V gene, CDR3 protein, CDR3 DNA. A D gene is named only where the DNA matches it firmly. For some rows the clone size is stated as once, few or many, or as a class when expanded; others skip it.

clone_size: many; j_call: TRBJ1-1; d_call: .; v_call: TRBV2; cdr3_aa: CASGRPVEAFF; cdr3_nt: TGTGCCAGCGGCCGTCCCGTTGAAGCTTTCTTT
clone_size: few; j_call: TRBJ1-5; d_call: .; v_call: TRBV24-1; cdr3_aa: CATSATGTTNQPQHF; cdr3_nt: TGTGCCACCAGTGCCACCGGGACAACCAATCAGCCCCAGCATTTT
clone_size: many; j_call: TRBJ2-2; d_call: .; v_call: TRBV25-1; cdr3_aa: CASSLRDLNTGELFF; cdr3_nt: TGTGCCAGCAGCCTCCGGGACTTGAACACCGGGGAGCTGTTTTTT
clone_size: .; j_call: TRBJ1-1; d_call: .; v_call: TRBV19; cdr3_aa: CASSIDREAFF; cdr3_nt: TGTGCCAGTAGTATAGACAGGGAAGCTTTCTTT
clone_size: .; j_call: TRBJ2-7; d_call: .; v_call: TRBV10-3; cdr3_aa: CAISVGGTYEQYF; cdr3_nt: TGTGCCATCAGTGTAGGAGGCACCTACGAGCAGTACTTC
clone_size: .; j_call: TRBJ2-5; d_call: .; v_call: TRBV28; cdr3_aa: CASTNVKAGQETQYF; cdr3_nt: TGTGCCAGCACTAACGTAAAGGCAGGGCAAGAGACCCAGTACTTC
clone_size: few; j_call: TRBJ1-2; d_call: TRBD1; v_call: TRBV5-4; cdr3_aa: CASSLHPGQGYGYTF; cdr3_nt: TGTGCCAGCAGCTTACACCCGGGACAGGGCTATGGCTACACCTTC
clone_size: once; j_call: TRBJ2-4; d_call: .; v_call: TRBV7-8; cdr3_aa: CASSLRVENIQYF; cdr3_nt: TGTGCCAGCAGCTTAAGGGTCGAGAACATTCAGTACTTC
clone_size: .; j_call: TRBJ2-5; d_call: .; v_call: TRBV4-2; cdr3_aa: CASSQGDGGRYQETQYF; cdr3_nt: TGTGCCAGCAGCCAGGGGGACGGGGGTCGGTACCAAGAGACCCAGTACTTC
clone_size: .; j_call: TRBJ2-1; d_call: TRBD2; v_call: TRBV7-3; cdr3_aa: CASSLRGGSSYNEQFF; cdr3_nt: TGTGCCAGCAGCCTCCGGGGGGGGAGCTCCTACAATGAGCAGTTCTTC
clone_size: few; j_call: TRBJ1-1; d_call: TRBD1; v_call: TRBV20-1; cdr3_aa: CSAYHRGNTEAFF; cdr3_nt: TGCAGTGCCTATCACAGGGGGAACACTGAAGCTTTCTTT
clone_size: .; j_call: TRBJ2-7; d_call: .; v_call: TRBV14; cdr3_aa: CASSARRGTSYEQYF; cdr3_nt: TGTGCCAGCAGCGCGCGCAGGGGAACGTCCTACGAGCAGTACTTC
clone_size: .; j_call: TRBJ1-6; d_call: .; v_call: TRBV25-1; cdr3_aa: CASSAPNWYNSPLHF; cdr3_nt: TGTGCCAGCAGTGCCCCGAACTGGTATAATTCACCCCTCCACTTT
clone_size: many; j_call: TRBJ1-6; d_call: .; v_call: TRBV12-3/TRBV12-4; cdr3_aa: CASNQRGDSPLHF; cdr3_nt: TGTGCCAGCAATCAAAGGGGGGATTCACCCCTCCACTTT
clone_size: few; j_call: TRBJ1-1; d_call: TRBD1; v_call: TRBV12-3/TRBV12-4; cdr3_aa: CASRPRQGPYTEAFF; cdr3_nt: TGTGCCAGCAGACCTCGACAGGGGCCTTACACTGAAGCTTTCTTT
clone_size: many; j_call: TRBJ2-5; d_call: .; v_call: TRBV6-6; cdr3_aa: CASSYRSRAETQYF; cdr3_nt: TGTGCCAGCAGTTACAGGTCTAGAGCAGAGACCCAGTACTTC
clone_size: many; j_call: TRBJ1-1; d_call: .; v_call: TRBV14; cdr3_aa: CASSLNDRTEAFF; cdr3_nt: TGTGCCAGCAGCCTGAACGACCGCACAGAAGCTTTCTTT
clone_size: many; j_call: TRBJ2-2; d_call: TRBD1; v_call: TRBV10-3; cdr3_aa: CAISDGQGNTGELFF; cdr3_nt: TGTGCCATCAGTGATGGACAGGGAAACACCGGGGAGCTGTTTTTT
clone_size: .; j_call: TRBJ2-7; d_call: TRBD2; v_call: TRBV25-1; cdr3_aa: CASQEGTGTIYEQYF; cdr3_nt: TGTGCCAGCCAAGAAGGGACGGGGACTATCTACGAGCAGTACTTC
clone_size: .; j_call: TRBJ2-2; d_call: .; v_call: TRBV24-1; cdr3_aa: CATSDLRLANSGELFF; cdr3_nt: TGTGCCACCAGTGATTTGAGGCTAGCGAATTCCGGGGAGCTGTTTTTT
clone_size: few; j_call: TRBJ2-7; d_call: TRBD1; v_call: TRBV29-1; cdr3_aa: CSVEQGAASEQYF; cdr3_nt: TGCAGCGTTGAACAGGGGGCGGCGAGTGAGCAGTACTTC
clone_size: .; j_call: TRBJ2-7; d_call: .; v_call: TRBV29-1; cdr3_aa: CSGGFTGSAYF; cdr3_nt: TGCAGCGGTGGTTTTACAGGGTCCGCCTACTTC
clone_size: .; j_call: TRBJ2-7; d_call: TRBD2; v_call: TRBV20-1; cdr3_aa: CSARDSEKREGRYEQYF; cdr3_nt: TGCAGTGCTAGAGATTCTGAAAAGCGGGAGGGTCGGTACGAGCAGTACTTC
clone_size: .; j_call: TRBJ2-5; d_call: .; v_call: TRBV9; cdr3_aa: CASSVRTGLETQYF; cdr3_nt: TGTGCCAGCAGCGTAAGGACGGGCCTGGAGACCCAGTACTTC
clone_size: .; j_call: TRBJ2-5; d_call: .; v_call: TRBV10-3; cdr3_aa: CASSVTFQETQYF; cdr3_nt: TGTGCCAGCAGTGTAACTTTCCAGGAGACCCAGTACTTC
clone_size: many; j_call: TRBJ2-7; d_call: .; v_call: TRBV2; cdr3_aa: CASSYSAGSSYEQYF; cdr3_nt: TGTGCCAGCAGTTACTCGGCGGGAAGCTCCTACGAGCAGTACTTC
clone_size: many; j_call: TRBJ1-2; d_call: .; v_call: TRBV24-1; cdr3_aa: CAIPQGNGYTF; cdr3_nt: TGTGCCATACCGCAGGGTAATGGCTACACCTTC
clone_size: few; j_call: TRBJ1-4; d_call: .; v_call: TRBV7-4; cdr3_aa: CAISITDPTTNEKLFF; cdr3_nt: TGTGCCATCAGCATAACCGACCCAACAACTAATGAAAAACTGTTTTTT
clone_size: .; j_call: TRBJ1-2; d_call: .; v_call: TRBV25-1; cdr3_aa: CASSQETGFYGYTF; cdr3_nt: TGTGCCAGCAGCCAAGAGACAGGATTCTATGGCTACACCTTC
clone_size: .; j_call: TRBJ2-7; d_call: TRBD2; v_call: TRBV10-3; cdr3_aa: CASSPRLAASYEQYF; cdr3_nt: TGTGCCAGCAGTCCGAGACTAGCGGCCTCCTACGAGCAGTACTTC
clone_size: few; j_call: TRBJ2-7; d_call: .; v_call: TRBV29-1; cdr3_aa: CSVRYRRYTNTYEQYF; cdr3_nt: TGCAGCGTTCGTTATCGGCGATACACCAACACCTACGAGCAGTACTTC
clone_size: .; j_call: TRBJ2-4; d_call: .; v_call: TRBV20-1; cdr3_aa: CSAPKALAKNIQYF; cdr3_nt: TGCAGTGCTCCGAAAGCTTTAGCCAAAAACATTCAGTACTTC
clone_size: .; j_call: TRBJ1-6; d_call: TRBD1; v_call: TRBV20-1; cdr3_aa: CSASKGQHSGSPLHF; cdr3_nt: TGCAGTGCCAGCAAGGGACAGCATTCTGGTTCACCCCTCCACTTT
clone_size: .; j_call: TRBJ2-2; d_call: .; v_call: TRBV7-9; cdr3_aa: CASSLSGINTGELFF; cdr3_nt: TGTGCCAGCAGTTTATCGGGTATCAACACCGGGGAGCTGTTTTTT
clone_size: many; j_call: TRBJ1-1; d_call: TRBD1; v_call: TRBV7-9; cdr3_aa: CASSSRGLGTEAFF; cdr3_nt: TGTGCCAGCAGCTCCAGGGGGCTGGGCACTGAAGCTTTCTTT